This entry lists 11 T cell receptor beta chains sequenced from one sample in a study of human T cells and chemical hapten exposure. Each CDR3 protein is one row after TCRdb ran MiXCR on the RACE reads. The table has roughly 38,000 distinct CDR3 sequences, roughly an eighth seen once; the top ten hold less than 2.5%. Time point noted: pre-sensitization, week 0. The treatment: therapeutic diphenylcyclopropenone sensitization with weekly scalp DPC. Unfractionated whole blood yielded the extracted total RNA. The source material was whole blood, sampled in connection with sensitization to the hapten diphenylcyclopropenone (DPC). These TCRs come from a woman aged 40 to 50 with alopecia areata. Some clones in this sample may be carry-over from other donors' samples.

This clonotype was detected many times. The chain recombines TRBV20-1 with TRBJ2-7, with D perhaps matching TRBD1 (6 bases). Trimming took 5 bases from V and 3 from J, leaving 14 bases between them. Germline loops: CDR1 DFQATT, CDR2 SNEGSKA (reference sequence). The CDR3 is 13 residues long. This CDR3 is CSAGGDSGYEQYF. CDR3 bases: TGCAGTGCTGGGGGCGACTCGGGCTACGAGCAGTACTTC.

This clonotype occurred a few times. The rearrangement joins TRBV29-1 to TRBJ2-3; D perhaps matches TRBD2 (6 bases). This CDR3 is 12 amino acids long. Germline CDR1 is SQVTM and CDR2 is ANQGSEA. Trimming stripped 2 bases from V and 5 bases from J, with 8 bases between. The CDR3 is CSVELGGDTQYF. The DNA for the CDR3 is TGCAGCGTTGAACTGGGGGGAGATACGCAGTATTTT.

This clonotype was observed a few times. The chain has TRBV3-1 and TRBJ2-5; D gene uncertain. Germline CDR1 reads LGHDT; CDR2 reads YNNKEL (reference sequence). This CDR3 has 12 residues. V lost 0 bases, J lost 7 bases, and 6 bases lay in between. CDR3 region: CASSQDGVTQYF. Here the CDR3 DNA reads TGTGCCAGCAGCCAAGATGGGGTGACCCAGTACTTC.

This clonotype showed up many times. The rearrangement joins TRBV7-8 to TRBJ2-3; possibly TRBD1 for D (6 bases). The CDR3 is 12 residues long. CDR1 is SGHVS, CDR2 FQNEAQ, per germline. V shed 2 bases and J shed 11 bases, with 11 bases lying between them. CDR3 sequence (DNA): TGTGCCAGCAGCTTAACACAGGGCCGGCAGTATTTT. This codes for CASSLTQGRQYF.

This clonotype came up a few times. J is TRBJ2-7 and V is TRBV28, with a possible D match to TRBD2 (5 bases). CDR3 length: 14 residues. Germline V gene lookup returns CDR1 MDHEN and CDR2 SYDVKM. Trimming took off 5 bases at V and 2 bases at J, with 13 bases between the two ends. The CDR3 DNA sequence: TGTGCCAGCAGTGCCCGGGATTGGGCCTACGAGCAGTACTTC. This encodes CASSARDWAYEQYF. Drawing the rest from reference TRBV28 and TRBJ2-7, the complete variable domain is DVKVTQSSRYLVKRTGEKVFLECVQDMDHENMFWYRQDPGLGLRLIYFSYDVKMKEKGDIPEGYSVSREKKERFSLILESASTNQTSMYLCASSARDWAYEQYFGPGTRLTVT.

This clonotype was observed a few times. This rearrangement joins TRBV27 to TRBJ1-6; weak D call: TRBD1 (6 bases). Germline V gene data show CDR1 as MNHEY and CDR2 as SMNVEV (reference sequence). CDR3 length: 13 residues. The V end lost 3 bases, the J end lost 11 bases, and 11 bases lay between the germline ends. The CDR3 spells CASSFEDRAPLHF. In DNA, the CDR3 is TGTGCCAGCAGTTTTGAGGACAGAGCACCCCTCCACTTT.

The CDR3 sequence: CSARDLTGGIYGYTF. The CDR3 DNA reads TGCAGTGCTAGAGATTTGACAGGGGGCATCTATGGCTACACCTTC. The rearrangement uses TRBV20-1 and TRBJ1-2; TRBD1 matches at 10 bases. This CDR3 region has 15 residues. Germline-derived CDR1 and CDR2 are DFQATT and SNEGSKA (reference sequence). J gave up 4 bases and V 0 bases, and 5 bases lay outside the gene matches.

At least ten counts were recorded for this clonotype. V and J are TRBV7-6 and TRBJ2-5; D may be TRBD1 (6 bases). Trimming removed 4 bases at V and 5 bases at J, with 17 bases between. CDR3 length: 15 amino acids. The germline V gene has CDR1 SGHVS and CDR2 FNYEAQ. DNA of the CDR3: TGTGCCAGCAGCTCCGTTTACAGGGCGCAGGAGACCCAGTACTTC. As protein: CASSSVYRAQETQYF.

This clonotype was picked up many times. This chain uses TRBV6-9 with TRBJ2-1; D unclear. V lost 6 bases and J lost 0, with 21 bases in between. The CDR3 extends over 18 amino acids. Per germline, CDR1 MNHGY and CDR2 SVAAGI. The CDR3 here is CASSPWMGPKSSYNEQFF. Here the CDR3 DNA reads TGTGCCAGCAGCCCTTGGATGGGCCCCAAGAGCTCCTACAATGAGCAGTTCTTC.

This clonotype was counted a few times. V gene TRBV28 combines with J gene TRBJ1-1; 8 bases agree with TRBD1. V gave up 6 bases and J gave up 5 bases; unmatched junction bases: 8. Germline lookup yields CDR1 MDHEN and CDR2 SYDVKM. This CDR3 is built from 14 residues. CDR3: CASRTRQGRTEAFF. CDR3 in DNA: TGTGCCAGCAGGACAAGACAGGGGCGAACTGAAGCTTTCTTT.

This clonotype has just a few counts. The CDR3 spells CASSRDSLGTFF. DNA of the CDR3: TGTGCCAGCAGTAGGGACAGCCTGGGAACTTTCTTT. This chain links TRBV6-6 with TRBJ1-1; TRBD1 agrees at 7 bases. This CDR3 has 12 residues. The germline gives CDR1 MNHNY, CDR2 SVGAGI (reference sequence). V was clipped by 5 bases and J by 12 bases; unmatched bases: 9.